The next 26 T cell receptor beta chains were all read from a single sample in a study of molecular identifiers for immune sequencing clone quantification (dated by TCRdb to 2016 to 2019). The library was generated by PCR. TCRdb shows the sequencer as Illumina HiSeq 4000. The raw public data were reprocessed by TCRdb itself: fastp quality trimming at Q25, MiXCR clonotype calling, in-frame beta chains only. Every distinct CDR3 protein forms one entry, paired with its most common genes and DNA. The sample table contains about 640,000 distinct CDR3 sequences; only one count was recorded for 15% to 20% of them. Together, the top ten hold 0.85% to 0.9% of the sample. Sequenced sample: naive CD8+ T cells from blood, with Jurkat cell RNA spiked in. The cell subset or site label corresponds to: FACS-sorted CD8+CD4-CCR7+CD45RA+ naive T cells. The receptors were gathered from a human donor in good health. Some libraries in this study had Jurkat cell RNA spiked in.

This clonotype has ten or more counts. The J gene is TRBJ2-7, the V gene TRBV6-1; a weak D match, TRBD1 (6 bases). The CDR3 runs to 13 residues. CDR1 is MNHNS and CDR2 is SASEGT in the germline V gene. The ends were cut back, 8 bases at V and 0 bases at J, with 11 bases in the middle. This chain's CDR3 is CASLDRTSYEQYF. CDR3 in DNA: TGTGCCAGCCTTGACAGGACCTCCTACGAGCAGTACTTC.

The chain couples TRBV6-5 to TRBJ2-2; TRBD1 matches 9 bases. Germline V lookup: CDR1 MNHEY, CDR2 SVGAGI. Trimming removed 5 bases from V and 2 bases from J; junction bases left unmatched: 3. This CDR3 comprises 15 residues. The CDR3: CASSRQGVNTGELFF. CDR3 coding DNA: TGTGCCAGCAGTAGACAGGGGGTAAACACCGGGGAGCTGTTTTTT.

As concerns this clonotype: Germline and junction disagree at one end, which may indicate a read error. The chain combines TRBV29-1 with TRBJ2-7, with D possibly TRBD1 on 5 matching bases. This CDR3 contains 12 residues. The germline gives CDR1 SQVTM, CDR2 ANQGSEA. CDR3 sequence reads: CNVSGFTYEQYF. CDR3 in DNA: TGCAACGTTTCAGGGTTCACCTACGAGCAGTACTTC.

The chain carries TRBV5-5 and TRBJ2-1; 13 nucleotides line up with TRBD2. Germline CDR1 is SGHKS and CDR2 is YYEKEE (reference sequence). V was pared by 0 bases and J by 3 bases, with 12 bases of the junction left unmatched. The CDR3 sequence is 20 residues long. The CDR3 region has the DNA TGTGCCAGCAGCTTGGGCGGGATGGTACTAGCGGGAGGGAACTACAATGAGCAGTTCTTC. Its protein product is CASSLGGMVLAGGNYNEQFF.

The V gene is TRBV21-1, the J gene TRBJ1-3; the table calls TRBD1, which could not be checked here. TRBV21-1 is designated a pseudogene. This CDR3 spans 18 amino acids. CDR3 in amino acids: CASSSWTGAPCSGNTIYF. CDR3 in DNA: TGTGCCAGCAGCAGCTGGACAGGGGCTCCCTGCTCTGGAAACACCATATATTTT.

On this clonotype itself: A much larger clone lies one base from this, so it may be a read error. The chain uses TRBV6-7 and TRBJ2-2; 10 positions match TRBD2. TRBV6-7 is sorted into the ORF group, with uncertain function. The CDR3 loop spans 16 amino acids. The CDR3 nucleotides are TGTGCCAGCAGACACACTAGCGGGGAAAACACCGGGGAGCCGTTTTTT. It is translated as CASRHTSGENTGEPFF.

This clonotype has ten or more counts. V usage is TRBV4-3 and J usage is TRBJ1-1; D uncertain. From germline, CDR1 is LGHNA and CDR2 YSLEER. The CDR3 covers 15 residues. The germline V and J ends were trimmed by 0 bases and 0 bases, with 8 bases remaining between them. The CDR3 nucleotides read TGCGCCAGCAGCCAAGACATCAACGTGAACACTGAAGCTTTCTTT. Protein sequence: CASSQDINVNTEAFF.

This clonotype has just a few counts. The V gene is TRBV24-1, the J gene TRBJ2-2; 10 bases fit TRBD2. With 0 bases clipped from V and 4 bases from J, the junction kept 10 bases outside the gene matches. This CDR3 has 19 residues. Per the germline V gene, CDR1 is KGHDR and CDR2 is SFDVKD. The CDR3 nucleotides read TGTGCCACCAGTGATTTGCCCTTCCTAGCGGGGGAGGTCACCGGGGAGCTGTTTTTT. Its translation is CATSDLPFLAGEVTGELFF.

This clonotype was seen once. This may come from a read error, since a much larger clone is one base off. The chain is built from TRBV28 and TRBJ2-7; D is unclear. Trimming removed 1 base at V and 1 base at J, with 8 bases between. The CDR3 spans 14 residues. Germline CDR1 is MDHEN and CDR2 is SYDVKM. The CDR3 loop is CASSLSSRSYEQYF. As DNA, the CDR3 is TGTGCCAGCAGTTTATCATCCCGATCCTACGAGCAGTACTTC.

This clonotype has just a few counts. V usage is TRBV6-1 and J usage is TRBJ2-2; a weak D match, TRBD1 (6 bases). Per germline, CDR1 MNHNS and CDR2 SASEGT. V lost 6 bases and J lost 2, with 13 bases in between. This CDR3 is built from 15 residues. CDR3 region: CASRPDRLNTGELFF. CDR3 in DNA: TGTGCCAGCAGACCGGACAGACTTAACACCGGGGAGCTGTTTTTT.

This clonotype has a single count. A read error may be the cause here, since a much bigger clone is one base away. The CDR3 sequence: CASSSDRGLAGVETQYF. The CDR3 DNA reads TGTGCCAGCAGTTCGGACAGGGGGCTAGCGGGAGTAGAGACCCAGTACTTC. The chain carries TRBV12-3 or TRBV12-4 and TRBJ2-5, with a tentative D call TRBD1 (11 bases). This CDR3 has 17 residues. Trimming removed 4 bases from V and 4 bases from J, with 22 bases in between.

This clonotype was seen at least ten times. This chain joins TRBV28 and TRBJ1-5; D gene uncertain. CDR3 length: 18 residues. V was clipped by 0 bases and J by 0 bases, with 15 bases between them. Looked up from germline, CDR1 is MDHEN and CDR2 is SYDVKM. The DNA of the CDR3 is TGTGCCAGCAGTTTATGGACACCCGAAGGATTTAGCAATCAGCCCCAGCATTTT. Translating it yields CASSLWTPEGFSNQPQHF.

This clonotype was seen many times. This chain uses TRBV5-6 with TRBJ2-7; D not certain. The CDR3 length is 14 residues. The V and J ends lost 5 bases and 0 bases respectively, with 12 bases between them. The germline V gene encodes CDR1 SGHDT and CDR2 YYEEEE. The CDR3 region has the DNA TGTGCCAGCAGGCATCAAGGTAGCTCCTACGAGCAGTACTTC. The encoded protein is CASRHQGSSYEQYF.

About this clonotype: A much larger clone lies a single base off, so this may be a read error. The chain has TRBV27 and TRBJ2-7, with D possibly matching TRBD1 (6 bases). This CDR3 has 16 residues. Germline lookup yields CDR1 MNHEY and CDR2 SMNVEV (reference sequence). The CDR3 loop reads CASNTRQDSAYYEQCF. The DNA of the CDR3 is TGTGCCAGCAATACCCGCCAGGACAGCGCCTACTACGAGCAGTGCTTC.

The chain carries TRBV5-1 and TRBJ2-2; 10 positions match TRBD2. The CDR3 has 20 residues. The germline gives CDR1 SGHRS, CDR2 YFSETQ. V lost 1 base to trimming and J lost 0 bases; unmatched junction nucleotides: 12. The CDR3 DNA sequence: TGCGCCAGCAGCTTGCAAGAGACTAGCGGGCCGGCTCCGAACACCGGGGAGCTGTTTTTT. This translates into CASSLQETSGPAPNTGELFF.

This clonotype was detected ten times or more. The chain recombines TRBV30 with TRBJ1-1, with D unclear. This CDR3 is built from 11 residues. CDR1 is GTSNPN and CDR2 is SVGIG in the germline V gene (reference sequence). In nucleotides, the CDR3 is TGTGCTTCCAACTTGAACACTGAAGCTTTCTTT. Its protein product is CASNLNTEAFF.

Ten or more counts support this clonotype. This chain uses TRBV6-5 with TRBJ2-1, with D tentatively TRBD1 or TRBD2 (5 bases each). CDR3 length: 11 amino acids. The germline gives CDR1 MNHEY, CDR2 SVGAGI. Deletions cut 5 bases from V and 14 bases from J, with 13 bases between. The CDR3 sequence is CASSTGPLEFF. In DNA, the CDR3 is TGTGCCAGCAGTACGGGACCTCTAGAGTTCTTC.

This clonotype came up many times. This rearrangement joins TRBV19 to TRBJ2-7; 8 bases align to TRBD1. J was trimmed by 1 base and V by 9 bases; bases with no gene match: 11. The CDR3 is 15 residues long. The germline V gene encodes CDR1 LNHDA and CDR2 SQIVND (reference sequence). The CDR3 protein is CASGSGTGLSYEQYF. As DNA, the CDR3 is TGTGCCAGCGGTTCCGGGACAGGCCTTTCCTACGAGCAGTACTTC.

Concerning this clonotype: This could be a read error, since a much larger clone is one nucleotide away. The chain uses TRBV29-1 and TRBJ2-7; the D is unclear. Germline V gene lookup returns CDR1 SQVTM and CDR2 ANQGSEA. The CDR3 has 10 amino acids. The CDR3 bases are TGCTGCGTTCTCTCCTACGAGCAGTACTTC. Its protein product is CCVLSYEQYF.

This clonotype occurred many times. This chain joins TRBV4-1 and TRBJ2-3; D not certain. CDR1 is MGHRA and CDR2 is YSYEKL in the germline V gene. Trimming removed 2 bases at V and 6 bases at J, with 6 bases between. CDR3 length: 12 amino acids. The CDR3 is CASSQPADTQYF. In DNA, the CDR3 is TGCGCCAGCAGCCAACCCGCGGATACGCAGTATTTT.

This clonotype was counted many times. This chain uses TRBV5-6 with TRBJ2-1; TRBD2 is a possible D gene (5 bases). The germline V and J ends were trimmed by 6 bases and 2 bases, with 15 bases remaining between them. This CDR3 is built from 15 residues. Per the germline V gene, CDR1 is SGHDT and CDR2 is YYEEEE. The CDR3 DNA reads as TGTGCCAGCACCTCCCTTAGGACTGCCTACAATGAGCAGTTCTTC. Its protein product is CASTSLRTAYNEQFF.

This clonotype has a count of ten or more. The chain has TRBV9 and TRBJ2-1; tentatively, D is TRBD2 (6 bases). V dropped 0 bases and J dropped 2 bases, with 12 bases sitting between them. This CDR3 region has 16 residues. The germline CDR1 and CDR2 sequences are SGDLS and YYNGEE. The DNA of the CDR3 is TGTGCCAGCAGCGTAGCCGGTCTAGCGACCTACAATGAGCAGTTCTTC. This sequence encodes CASSVAGLATYNEQFF.

This clonotype appeared many times. The CDR3 spells CASSYSTGRETQYF. The CDR3 nucleotides are TGTGCCAGCAGTTACTCGACAGGACGCGAGACCCAGTACTTC. The chain combines TRBV6-2 or TRBV6-3 with TRBJ2-5; TRBD1 is a possible D gene (6 bases). Trimming removed 0 bases at V and 5 bases at J, with 10 bases between. Germline CDR1 and CDR2: MNHEY and SVGEGT. This CDR3 contains 14 residues.

This clonotype was observed at least ten times. V gene TRBV12-3 or TRBV12-4 combines with J gene TRBJ2-2; no clear D. The CDR3 spans 13 residues. V was pared by 11 bases and J by 1 base, with 11 bases between. The chain's CDR3 is CASLTRNTGELFF. The CDR3 region has the DNA TGTGCCTCCCTTACCCGGAACACCGGGGAGCTGTTTTTT.

Concerning this clonotype: A much larger clonotype is one base distant, so this may be a read error. A read error is likely, as this CDR3 ends without the conserved phenylalanine or tryptophan. The CDR3 sequence: CASSQVASDYEQYL. Here the CDR3 DNA reads TGCGCCAGCAGCCAAGTTGCTAGCGACTACGAGCAGTACCTC. This chain links TRBV4-3 with TRBJ2-7; D is possibly TRBD2 (6 bases). The CDR3 consists of 14 residues. The V end lost 1 base, the J end lost 3 bases, and 10 bases lay between the germline ends. The germline CDR1 and CDR2 sequences are LGHNA and YSLEER.

This clonotype was seen only a few times. The chain combines TRBV7-9 with TRBJ1-1; D unresolved. V was pared by 2 bases and J by 0 bases, with 10 bases between. CDR1 SEHNR and CDR2 FQNEAQ come from the germline V gene (reference sequence). The CDR3 loop spans 15 amino acids. The CDR3 DNA is TGTGCCAGCAGCTTACAGAATTGGATGAACACTGAAGCTTTCTTT. Translating gives CASSLQNWMNTEAFF.